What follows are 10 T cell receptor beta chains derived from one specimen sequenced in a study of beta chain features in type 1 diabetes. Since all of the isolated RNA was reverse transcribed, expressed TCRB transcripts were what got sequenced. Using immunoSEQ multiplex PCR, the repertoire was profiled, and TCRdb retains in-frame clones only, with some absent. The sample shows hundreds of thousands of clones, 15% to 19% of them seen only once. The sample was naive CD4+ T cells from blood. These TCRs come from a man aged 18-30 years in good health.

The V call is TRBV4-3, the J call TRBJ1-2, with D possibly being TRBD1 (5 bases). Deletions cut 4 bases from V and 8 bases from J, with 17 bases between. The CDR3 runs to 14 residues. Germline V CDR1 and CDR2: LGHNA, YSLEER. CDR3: CASSPRFGGSGYTF. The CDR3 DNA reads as TGCGCCAGCAGCCCCCGGTTTGGGGGAAGCGGCTACACCTTC.

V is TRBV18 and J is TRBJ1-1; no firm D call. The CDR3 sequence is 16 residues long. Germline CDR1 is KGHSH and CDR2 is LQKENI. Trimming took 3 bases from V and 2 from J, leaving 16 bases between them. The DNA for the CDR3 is TGTGCCAGCTCACCCACCATGGGCCTTTCCAACACTGAAGCTTTCTTT. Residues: CASSPTMGLSNTEAFF.

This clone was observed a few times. The CDR3 DNA follows: TGTGCCAGCTCCCCTCCGGGACGGCTCAAAGAGACCCAGTACTTC. This sequence encodes CASSPPGRLKETQYF. V gene TRBV28 combines with J gene TRBJ2-5; perhaps D is TRBD1 or TRBD2 (5 bases each). The CDR3 sequence is 15 residues long. V was pared by 8 bases and J by 3 bases, with 19 bases between. Looked up from germline, CDR1 is MDHEN and CDR2 is SYDVKM.

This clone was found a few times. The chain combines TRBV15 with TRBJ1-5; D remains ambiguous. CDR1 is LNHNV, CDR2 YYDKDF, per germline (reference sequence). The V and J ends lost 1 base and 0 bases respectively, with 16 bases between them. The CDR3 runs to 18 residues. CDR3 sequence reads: CATSRGRVWQDSNQPQHF. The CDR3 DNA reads TGTGCCACCAGCAGAGGAAGGGTCTGGCAGGATAGCAATCAGCCCCAGCATTTT.

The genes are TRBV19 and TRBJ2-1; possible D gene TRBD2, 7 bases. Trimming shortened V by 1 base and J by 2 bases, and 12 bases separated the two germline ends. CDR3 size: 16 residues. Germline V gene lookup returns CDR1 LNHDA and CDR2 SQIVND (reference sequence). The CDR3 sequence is CASSIAGGRAYNEQFF. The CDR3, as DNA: TGTGCCAGTAGTATAGCGGGGGGCAGGGCCTACAATGAGCAGTTCTTC.

The CDR3 reads CASSQEAPRRGDTQYF. The CDR3 nucleotides read TGCGCCAGCAGCCAAGAGGCCCCCCGTCGGGGAGATACGCAGTATTTT. V is TRBV4-3 and J is TRBJ2-3, with D perhaps TRBD2 (5 bases). CDR3 length: 16 amino acids. Trimming left V 0 bases short and J 5 bases short, with 15 bases between. Germline-derived CDR1 and CDR2 are LGHNA and YSLEER.

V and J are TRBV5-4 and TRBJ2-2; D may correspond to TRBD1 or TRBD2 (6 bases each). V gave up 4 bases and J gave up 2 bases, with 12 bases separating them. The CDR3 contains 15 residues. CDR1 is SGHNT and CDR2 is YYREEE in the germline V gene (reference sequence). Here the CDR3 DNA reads TGTGCCAGCAGCCCCTCGGGGGCTAACACCGGGGAGCTGTTTTTT. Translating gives CASSPSGANTGELFF.

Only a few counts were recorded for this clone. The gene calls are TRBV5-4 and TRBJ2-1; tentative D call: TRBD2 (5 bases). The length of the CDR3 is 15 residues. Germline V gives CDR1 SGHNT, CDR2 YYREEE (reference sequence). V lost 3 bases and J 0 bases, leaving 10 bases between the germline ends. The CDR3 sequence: CASSSGESSYNEQFF. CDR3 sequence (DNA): TGTGCCAGCAGCTCTGGGGAGAGCTCCTACAATGAGCAGTTCTTC.

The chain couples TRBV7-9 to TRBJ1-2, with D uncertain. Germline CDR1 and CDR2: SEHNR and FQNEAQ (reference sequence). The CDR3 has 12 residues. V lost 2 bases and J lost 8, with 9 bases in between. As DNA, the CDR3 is TGTGCCAGCAGCTTAAGGATGGGAGGCTACACCTTC. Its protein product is CASSLRMGGYTF.

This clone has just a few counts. The CDR3 reads CASSHRDREKLFF. The CDR3 nucleotides are TGTGCCAGCAGTCATCGGGACAGAGAAAAACTGTTTTTT. This sequence joins TRBV28 and TRBJ1-4; 7 nucleotides line up with TRBD1. The V gene's germline CDR1 is MDHEN and CDR2 SYDVKM. V shed 5 bases and J 8 bases; nucleotides not matched to a gene: 5. The CDR3 sequence is 13 residues long.